This T cell receptor (beta chain) is drawn from a study of T-cell reconstitution after alpha-beta-depleted transplantation in children. Study results and caveats: The study traced high day-60 TCRbeta diversity in some patients to surviving recipient T cells and thymic progenitors. The authors attributed T-cell counts and diversity one year after transplant mostly to newly produced T cells. About two months after transplant, alpha-beta T cells reportedly came from several hundred expanded graft clones.

Germline V gene data show CDR1 as DFQATT and CDR2 as SNEGSKA (reference sequence). This CDR3 spans 14 amino acids. V lost 5 bases to trimming and J lost 0 bases, with 12 bases between them. Details on this clonotype: Its specificity is not known.

A TCRbeta library incorporating unique molecular identifiers was prepared. TCRdb redid the calling of the PCR reads with MiXCR, one entry per CDR3 protein. The profile covers approximately 270,000 distinct CDR3 sequences, with 24% appearing a single time and 4% to 5.5% taken by the ten largest. The J gene is TRBJ2-3, the V gene TRBV20-1; the D is unclear. The source material was PBMCs, mostly from graft donor cells, sampled 360 days after TCRalphabeta/CD19-depleted stem cell transplant. The TCR was taken from a female patient aged 2-9 years who had a stem cell transplant for congenital amegakaryocytic thrombocytopenia, so the T cells may come from the graft donor. The CDR3 DNA follows: TGCAGTGCTCAACACGAAACTAGCACAGATACGCAGTATTTT. Translation gives CSAQHETSTDTQYF.